Each of the 17 T cell receptor beta chains below was sequenced from the same sample in a study of blood T cell repertoires in COVID-19. Assay used: immunoSEQ multiplex PCR; TCRdb lists only in-frame clones, some missing. The top ten hold nearly 4.5% of the sample, which has 200,000 or so clones, 65% to 90% seen once. Sequencing was done on a sample of peripheral blood. These receptor sequences come from a man between 50 and 59 years old with acute or convalescent COVID-19.

V and J are TRBV4-1 and TRBJ1-5, with 7 positions matching TRBD1. This CDR3 contains 17 residues. CDR1 MGHRA and CDR2 YSYEKL come from the germline V gene. V gave up 2 bases and J gave up 10 bases; unmatched junction bases: 17. The CDR3 protein is CASSQPRRQGGYSPQHF. CDR3 nucleotides: TGCGCCAGCAGCCAACCCAGGCGGCAGGGGGGTTATAGTCCCCAGCATTTT.

V usage is TRBV3-1 (or the pseudogene TRBV3-2) and J usage is TRBJ1-1; no firm D call. The CDR3 consists of 15 residues. The germline V and J ends were trimmed by 4 bases and 3 bases, with 15 bases remaining between them. Per germline, CDR1 LGHDT and CDR2 YNNKEL (reference sequence). The CDR3 loop reads CASSPSEVFYTEAFF. DNA of the CDR3: TGTGCCAGCAGCCCCTCGGAGGTTTTCTACACTGAAGCTTTCTTT.

The J gene is TRBJ2-7, the V gene TRBV28; D possibly corresponds to TRBD1 (5 bases). Between the trimmed V and J ends, which lost 6 bases and 3 bases, there was a span of 9 bases. Germline V gene sequence: CDR1 MDHEN, CDR2 SYDVKM. The CDR3 has 12 amino acids. The chain's CDR3 is CASSPQGYEQYF. CDR3 in DNA: TGTGCCAGCAGCCCCCAGGGCTACGAGCAGTACTTC.

The chain recombines TRBV29-1 with TRBJ2-7; tentative D call: TRBD2 (7 bases). CDR1 is SQVTM and CDR2 is ANQGSEA in the germline V gene. The CDR3 runs 13 residues. The ends were cut back, 6 bases at V and 3 bases at J, with 15 bases in the middle. The CDR3 sequence: CSVSPGGGYEQYF. The CDR3 DNA follows: TGCAGCGTCAGTCCGGGGGGCGGCTACGAGCAGTACTTC.

The chain uses TRBV6-5 and TRBJ1-5, with 9 bases identical to TRBD1. The CDR3 is 14 amino acids. V lost 4 bases, J lost 7 bases, and 5 bases stayed unmatched. The germline CDR1 and CDR2 sequences are MNHEY and SVGAGI. The CDR3 DNA is TGTGCCAGCAGTTCCACAGGGGGCCCACAGCCCCAGCATTTT. Encoded protein: CASSSTGGPQPQHF.

The CDR3: CASSLGGTLYNEQFF. CDR3 DNA sequence: TGTGCCAGCAGCTTAGGTGGGACTCTATACAATGAGCAGTTCTTC. V gene TRBV11-1 combines with J gene TRBJ2-1; D may be TRBD2 (6 bases). The length of the CDR3 is 15 residues. The germline V and J ends were trimmed by 1 base and 4 bases, with 11 bases remaining between them. Germline CDR1 SGHAT, CDR2 FQDESV (reference sequence).

This clone was counted a single time. The rearrangement uses TRBV6-5 and TRBJ2-5; 15 nucleotides agree with TRBD2. This CDR3 spans 15 amino acids. CDR1 and CDR2 from the germline V gene are MNHEY and SVGAGI. Germline trimming cut 7 bases from V and 3 bases from J; bases unmatched to any gene: 3. The CDR3 loop is CASNGLAGGKETQYF. CDR3 bases: TGTGCCAGCAATGGACTAGCGGGGGGGAAAGAGACCCAGTACTTC.

This rearrangement joins TRBV30 to TRBJ1-5; TRBD1 is a possible D gene (5 bases). The CDR3 length is 15 residues. In germline, CDR1 is GTSNPN, CDR2 SVGIG (reference sequence). V lost 3 bases, J lost 0 bases, and 12 bases lay in between. The CDR3 coding sequence is TGTGCCTGGAGCCCCGGGGACTCTAGCAATCAGCCCCAGCATTTT. Its protein is CAWSPGDSSNQPQHF.

The CDR3 reads CASRGDNYGYTF. The CDR3 DNA reads TGTGCCAGCAGGGGGGACAATTATGGCTACACCTTC. V gene TRBV2 combines with J gene TRBJ1-2, with a weak D call TRBD1 (6 bases). The CDR3 consists of 12 residues. The V end was cut by 6 bases, the J end by 5 bases, with 10 bases between. CDR1 and CDR2 (germline): SNHLY, FYNNEI.

This chain links TRBV5-1 with TRBJ1-5; TRBD1 matches 7 bases. The CDR3 length is 15 residues. The V segment lost 5 bases and the J segment 2 bases; nucleotides outside the gene matches: 7. Germline loops: CDR1 SGHRS, CDR2 YFSETQ. The CDR3 nucleotides read TGCGCCAGCAGTAAGGGGGCTCAGGGCAATCAGCCCCAGCATTTT. This sequence encodes CASSKGAQGNQPQHF.

This chain connects TRBV2 to TRBJ1-5, with TRBD1 matching 8 bases. J was trimmed by 1 base and V by 10 bases; bases with no gene match: 6. The CDR3 runs 14 residues. Looked up from germline, CDR1 is SNHLY and CDR2 is FYNNEI. The CDR3 region has the DNA TGTGCCACCGAGGGACAGGCGAGCAATCAGCCCCAGCATTTT. Translation gives CATEGQASNQPQHF.

The chain has TRBV2 and TRBJ2-7; maybe TRBD1 (6 bases). Trimming shortened V by 5 bases and J by 4 bases, and 12 bases separated the two germline ends. CDR1 and CDR2 from the germline V gene are SNHLY and FYNNEI. The length of the CDR3 is 13 residues. This CDR3 is CASSSTQGYEQYF. CDR3 bases: TGTGCCAGCAGTTCCACACAGGGTTACGAGCAGTACTTC. The variable domain in full, completed from reference TRBV2 and TRBJ2-7, reads EPEVTQTPSHQVTQMGQEVILRCVPISNHLYFYWYRQILGQKVEFLVSFYNNEISEKSEIFDDQFSVERPDGSNFTLKIRSTKLEDSAMYFCASSSTQGYEQYFGPGTRLTVT.

The rearrangement uses TRBV28 and TRBJ1-1; D perhaps matches TRBD1 (6 bases). Trimming shortened V by 7 bases and J by 3 bases, and 18 bases separated the two germline ends. The CDR3 is 15 residues long. Germline CDR1 MDHEN, CDR2 SYDVKM. The CDR3 DNA sequence: TGTGCCAGCATCCCCGGGGGGGCCGGGGACACTGAAGCTTTCTTT. Its translation: CASIPGGAGDTEAFF.

This clone was counted a few times. V and J are TRBV19 and TRBJ1-4; D is ambiguous. In germline, CDR1 is LNHDA, CDR2 SQIVND (reference sequence). V dropped 3 bases and J dropped 6 bases, with 8 bases sitting between them. CDR3 size: 13 residues. CDR3 nucleotide sequence: TGTGCCAGTAGTATCACCTCGGATGAAAAACTGTTTTTT. Residues: CASSITSDEKLFF.

This chain links TRBV6-5 with TRBJ2-7, with 8 bases aligning to TRBD1. V was clipped by 7 bases and J by 2 bases; unmatched bases: 7. The V gene's germline CDR1 is MNHEY and CDR2 SVGAGI. The CDR3 has 14 residues. CDR3 DNA: TGTGCCAGCATAATACAGGGGGATACCTACGAGCAGTACTTC. Translation gives CASIIQGDTYEQYF.

The J gene is TRBJ1-6, the V gene TRBV5-1; D might be TRBD1 (6 bases). CDR1 SGHRS and CDR2 YFSETQ come from the germline V gene. The CDR3 has 14 residues. With 3 bases removed from V and 10 bases from J, the gap between germline ends came to 14 bases. This CDR3 reads CASSSYRESSPLHF. The CDR3 DNA reads as TGCGCCAGCAGCTCCTACAGGGAAAGCTCACCCCTCCACTTT.

This clone turned up a few times. The rearrangement links TRBV5-8 to TRBJ1-6; 7 positions match TRBD1. This CDR3 contains 14 residues. The V and J ends lost 4 bases and 5 bases, in that order; junction bases with no gene match: 3. Germline CDR1 reads SGHTS; CDR2 reads YDEGEE. CDR3 coding DNA: TGTGCCAGCAGCGTGGACAGGAATAATTCACCCCTCCACTTT. It yields the protein CASSVDRNNSPLHF.